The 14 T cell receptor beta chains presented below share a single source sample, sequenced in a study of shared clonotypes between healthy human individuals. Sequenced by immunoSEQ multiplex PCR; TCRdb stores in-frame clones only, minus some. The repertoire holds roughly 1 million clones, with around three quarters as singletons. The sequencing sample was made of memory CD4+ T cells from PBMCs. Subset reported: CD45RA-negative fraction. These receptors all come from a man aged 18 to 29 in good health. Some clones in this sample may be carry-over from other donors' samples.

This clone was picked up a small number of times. CDR3 nucleotides: TGTGCCAGCAGCTTAGGTCTTGGCAGAAACACCGGGGAGCTGTTTTTT. As protein: CASSLGLGRNTGELFF. The V call is TRBV7-2, the J call TRBJ2-2; D remains ambiguous. This CDR3 contains 16 residues. Germline V gives CDR1 SGHTA, CDR2 FQGNSA. Trimming pared 1 base from V and 2 bases from J, leaving 11 bases between. Drawing the rest from reference TRBV7-2 and TRBJ2-2, the complete variable domain is GAGVSQSPSNKVTEKGKDVELRCDPISGHTALYWYRQSLGQGLEFLIYFQGNSAPDKSGLPSDRFSAERTGGSVSTLTIQRTQQEDSAVYLCASSLGLGRNTGELFFGEGSRLTVL.

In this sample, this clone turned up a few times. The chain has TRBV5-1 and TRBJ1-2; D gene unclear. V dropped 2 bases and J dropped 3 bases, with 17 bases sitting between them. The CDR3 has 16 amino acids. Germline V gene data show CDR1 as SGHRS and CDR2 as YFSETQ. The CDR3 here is CASSLGSSSVDYGYTF. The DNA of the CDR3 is TGCGCCAGCAGCTTAGGGAGCTCCAGTGTGGACTATGGCTACACCTTC. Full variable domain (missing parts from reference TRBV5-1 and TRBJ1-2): KAGVTQTPRYLIKTRGQQVTLSCSPISGHRSVSWYQQTPGQGLQFLFEYFSETQRNKGNFPGRFSGRQFSNSRSEMNVSTLELGDSALYLCASSLGSSSVDYGYTFGSGTRLTVV.

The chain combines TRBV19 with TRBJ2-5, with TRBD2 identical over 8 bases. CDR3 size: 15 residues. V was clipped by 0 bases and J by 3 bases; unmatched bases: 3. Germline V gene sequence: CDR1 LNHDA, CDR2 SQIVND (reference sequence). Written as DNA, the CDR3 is TGTGCCAGTAGTATAGAAGCGGGAGTTGAAGAGACCCAGTACTTC. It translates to CASSIEAGVEETQYF.

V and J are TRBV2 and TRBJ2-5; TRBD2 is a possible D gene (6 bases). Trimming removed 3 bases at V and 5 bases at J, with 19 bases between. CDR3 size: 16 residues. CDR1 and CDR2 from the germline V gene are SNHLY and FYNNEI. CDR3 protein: CASSEVAAPRYETQYF. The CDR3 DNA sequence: TGTGCCAGCAGTGAGGTAGCGGCCCCGAGGTATGAGACCCAGTACTTC.

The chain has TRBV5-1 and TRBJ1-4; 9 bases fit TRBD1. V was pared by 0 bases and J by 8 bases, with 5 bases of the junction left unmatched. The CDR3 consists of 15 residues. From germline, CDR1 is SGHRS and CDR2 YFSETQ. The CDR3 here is CASSLAGQGQEKLFF. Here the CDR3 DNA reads TGCGCCAGCAGCTTGGCCGGACAGGGGCAGGAAAAACTGTTTTTT.

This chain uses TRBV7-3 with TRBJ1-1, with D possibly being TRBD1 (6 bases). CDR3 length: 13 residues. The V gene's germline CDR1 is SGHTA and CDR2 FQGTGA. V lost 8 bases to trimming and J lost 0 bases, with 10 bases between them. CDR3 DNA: TGTGCCAGCCGGGGGGCCATGAACACTGAAGCTTTCTTT. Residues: CASRGAMNTEAFF.

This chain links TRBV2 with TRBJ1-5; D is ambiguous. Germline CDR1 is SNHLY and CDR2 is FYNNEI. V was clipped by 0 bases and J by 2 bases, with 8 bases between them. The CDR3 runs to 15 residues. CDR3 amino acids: CASSEALGGNQPQHF. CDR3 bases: TGTGCCAGCAGTGAAGCGCTTGGGGGCAATCAGCCCCAGCATTTT.

DNA for the CDR3: TGTGCCAGCAGCCCCCAAACGGGGAGCTTCTATGGCTACACCTTC. Translating it yields CASSPQTGSFYGYTF. V usage is TRBV7-6 and J usage is TRBJ1-2; no reliable D call. V was trimmed by 5 bases and J by 4 bases, leaving 17 bases between them. This CDR3 is built from 15 residues. Germline-derived CDR1 and CDR2 are SGHVS and FNYEAQ.

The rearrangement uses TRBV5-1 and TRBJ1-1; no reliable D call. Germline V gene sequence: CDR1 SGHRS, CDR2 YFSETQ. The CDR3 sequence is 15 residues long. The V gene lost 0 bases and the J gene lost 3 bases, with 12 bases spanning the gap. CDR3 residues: CASSLGGRKDTEAFF. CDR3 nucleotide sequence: TGCGCCAGCAGCTTGGGAGGACGGAAAGACACTGAAGCTTTCTTT.

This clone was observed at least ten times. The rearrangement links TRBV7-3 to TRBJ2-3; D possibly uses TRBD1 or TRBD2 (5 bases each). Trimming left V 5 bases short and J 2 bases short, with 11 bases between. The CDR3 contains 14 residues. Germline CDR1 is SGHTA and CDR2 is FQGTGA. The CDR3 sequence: CASSPGTLTDTQYF. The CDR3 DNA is TGTGCCAGCAGCCCGGGGACCCTCACAGATACGCAGTATTTT.

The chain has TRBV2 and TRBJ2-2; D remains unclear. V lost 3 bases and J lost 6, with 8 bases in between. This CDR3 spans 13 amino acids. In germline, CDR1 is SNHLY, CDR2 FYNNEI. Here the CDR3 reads CASSDRFPGELFF. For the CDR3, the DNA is TGTGCCAGCAGTGACCGCTTTCCCGGGGAGCTGTTTTTT. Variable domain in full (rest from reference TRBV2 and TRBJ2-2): EPEVTQTPSHQVTQMGQEVILRCVPISNHLYFYWYRQILGQKVEFLVSFYNNEISEKSEIFDDQFSVERPDGSNFTLKIRSTKLEDSAMYFCASSDRFPGELFFGEGSRLTVL.

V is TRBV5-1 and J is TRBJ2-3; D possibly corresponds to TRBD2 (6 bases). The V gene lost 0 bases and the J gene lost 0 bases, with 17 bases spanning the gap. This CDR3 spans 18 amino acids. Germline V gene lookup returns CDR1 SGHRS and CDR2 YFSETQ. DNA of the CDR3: TGCGCCAGCAGCTTGGGTAGCGGAGTCGATTCTAGCACAGATACGCAGTATTTT. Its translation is CASSLGSGVDSSTDTQYF.

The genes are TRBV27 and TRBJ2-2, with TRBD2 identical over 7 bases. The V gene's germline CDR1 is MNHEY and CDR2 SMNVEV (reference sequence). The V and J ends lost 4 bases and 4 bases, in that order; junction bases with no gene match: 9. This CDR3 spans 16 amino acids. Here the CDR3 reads CASSSHGEGLTGELFF. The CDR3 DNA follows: TGTGCCAGCAGTTCCCATGGGGAGGGCCTCACCGGGGAGCTGTTTTTT.

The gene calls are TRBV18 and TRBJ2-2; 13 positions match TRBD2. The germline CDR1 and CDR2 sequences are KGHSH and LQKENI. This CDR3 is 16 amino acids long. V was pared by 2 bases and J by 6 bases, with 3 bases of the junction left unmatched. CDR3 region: CASSPGLAGVAGELFF. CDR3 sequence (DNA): TGTGCCAGCTCACCAGGACTAGCGGGAGTGGCCGGGGAGCTGTTTTTT.